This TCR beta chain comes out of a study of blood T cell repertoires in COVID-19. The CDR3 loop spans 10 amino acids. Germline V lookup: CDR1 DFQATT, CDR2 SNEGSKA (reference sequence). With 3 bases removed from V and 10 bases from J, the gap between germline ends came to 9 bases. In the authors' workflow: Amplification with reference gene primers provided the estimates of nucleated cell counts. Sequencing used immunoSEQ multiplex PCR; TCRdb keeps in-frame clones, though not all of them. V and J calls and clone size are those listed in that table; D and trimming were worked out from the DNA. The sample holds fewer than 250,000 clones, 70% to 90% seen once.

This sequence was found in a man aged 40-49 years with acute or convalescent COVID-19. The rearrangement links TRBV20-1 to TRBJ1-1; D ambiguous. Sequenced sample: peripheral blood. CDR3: CSASLPPAFF. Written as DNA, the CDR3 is TGCAGTGCTAGCCTCCCTCCAGCTTTCTTT.